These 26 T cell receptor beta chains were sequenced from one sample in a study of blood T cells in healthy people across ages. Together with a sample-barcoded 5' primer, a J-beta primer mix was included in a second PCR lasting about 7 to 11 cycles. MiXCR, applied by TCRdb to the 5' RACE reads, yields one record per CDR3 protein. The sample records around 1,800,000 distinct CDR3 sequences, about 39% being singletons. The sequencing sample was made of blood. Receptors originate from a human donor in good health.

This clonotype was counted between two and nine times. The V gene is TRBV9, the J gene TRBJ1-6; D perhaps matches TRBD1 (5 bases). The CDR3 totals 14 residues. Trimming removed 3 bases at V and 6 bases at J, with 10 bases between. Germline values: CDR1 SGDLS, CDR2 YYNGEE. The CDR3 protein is CASSGDSINSPLHF. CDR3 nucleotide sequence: TGTGCCAGCAGCGGCGACAGTATTAATTCACCCCTCCACTTT.

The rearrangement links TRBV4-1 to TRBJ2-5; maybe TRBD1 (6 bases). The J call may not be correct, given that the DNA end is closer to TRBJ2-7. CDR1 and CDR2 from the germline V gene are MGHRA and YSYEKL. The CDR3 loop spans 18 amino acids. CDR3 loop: CASSQGSPGEPGMDEQYF. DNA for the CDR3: TGCGCCAGCAGCCAAGGGTCTCCAGGGGAACCCGGAATGGACGAGCAGTACTTC.

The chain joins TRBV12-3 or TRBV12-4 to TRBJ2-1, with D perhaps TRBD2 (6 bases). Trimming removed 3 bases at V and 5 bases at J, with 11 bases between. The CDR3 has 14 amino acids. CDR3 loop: CASSLGLLDNEQFF. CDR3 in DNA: TGTGCCAGCAGTTTGGGACTCCTCGACAATGAGCAGTTCTTC.

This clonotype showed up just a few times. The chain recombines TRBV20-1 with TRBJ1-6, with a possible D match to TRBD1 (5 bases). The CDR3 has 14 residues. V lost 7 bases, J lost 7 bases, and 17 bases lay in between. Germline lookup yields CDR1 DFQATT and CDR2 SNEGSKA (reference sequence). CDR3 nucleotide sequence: TGCAGTGTGGGCACCGGGACTTACAATTCACCCCTCCACTTT. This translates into CSVGTGTYNSPLHF.

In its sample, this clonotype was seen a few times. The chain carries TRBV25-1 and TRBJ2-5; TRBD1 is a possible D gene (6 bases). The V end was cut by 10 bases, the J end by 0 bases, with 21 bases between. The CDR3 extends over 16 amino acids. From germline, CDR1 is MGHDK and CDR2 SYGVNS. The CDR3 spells CATLDSQLGDQETQYF. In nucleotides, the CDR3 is TGTGCCACCCTGGACAGTCAACTGGGGGACCAAGAGACCCAGTACTTC. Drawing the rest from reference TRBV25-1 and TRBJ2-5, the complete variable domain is EADIYQTPRYLVIGTGKKITLECSQTMGHDKMYWYQQDPGMELHLIHYSYGVNSTEKGDLSSESTVSRIRTEHFPLTLESARPSHTSQYLCATLDSQLGDQETQYFGPGTRLLVL.

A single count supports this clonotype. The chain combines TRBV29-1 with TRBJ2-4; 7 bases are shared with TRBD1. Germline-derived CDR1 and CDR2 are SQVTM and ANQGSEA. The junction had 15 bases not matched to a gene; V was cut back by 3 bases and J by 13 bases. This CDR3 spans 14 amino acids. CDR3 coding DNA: TGCAGCGTTGAGTCACAGGGGAAGTTTAATGAGCAGTACTTC. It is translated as CSVESQGKFNEQYF.

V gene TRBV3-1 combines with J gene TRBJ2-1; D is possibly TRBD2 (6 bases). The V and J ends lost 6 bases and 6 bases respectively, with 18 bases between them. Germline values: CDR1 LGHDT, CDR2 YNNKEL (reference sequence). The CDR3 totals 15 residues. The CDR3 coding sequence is TGTGCCAGCAGTCCAGCGGGCCTTTACTTCAATGAGCAGTTCTTC. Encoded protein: CASSPAGLYFNEQFF.

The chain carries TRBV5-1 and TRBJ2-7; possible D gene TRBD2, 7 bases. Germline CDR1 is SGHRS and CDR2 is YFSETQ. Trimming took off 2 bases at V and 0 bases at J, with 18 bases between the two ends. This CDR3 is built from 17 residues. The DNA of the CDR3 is TGCGCCAGCAGCTTTGGTTCGAGGGGGGGTACCTCCTACGAGCAGTACTTC. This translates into CASSFGSRGGTSYEQYF.

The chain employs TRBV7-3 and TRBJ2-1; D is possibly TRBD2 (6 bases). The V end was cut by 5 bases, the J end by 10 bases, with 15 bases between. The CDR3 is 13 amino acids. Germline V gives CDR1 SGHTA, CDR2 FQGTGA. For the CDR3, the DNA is TGTGCCAGCAGCCCCCCGGCGGGGTCGGAGCAGTTCTTC. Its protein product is CASSPPAGSEQFF.

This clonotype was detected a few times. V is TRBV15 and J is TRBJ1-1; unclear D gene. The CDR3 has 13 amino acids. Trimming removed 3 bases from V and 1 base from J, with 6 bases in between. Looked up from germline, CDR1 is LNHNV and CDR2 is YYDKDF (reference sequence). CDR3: CATSSSRNTEAFF. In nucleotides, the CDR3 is TGTGCCACCAGCAGTTCGCGGAACACTGAAGCTTTCTTT.

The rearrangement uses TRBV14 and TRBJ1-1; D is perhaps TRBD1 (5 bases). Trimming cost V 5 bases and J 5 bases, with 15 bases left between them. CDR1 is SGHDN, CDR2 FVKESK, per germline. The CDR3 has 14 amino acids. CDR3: CASSERPGRTEAFF. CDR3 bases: TGTGCCAGCAGCGAGAGACCAGGGCGGACTGAAGCTTTCTTT.

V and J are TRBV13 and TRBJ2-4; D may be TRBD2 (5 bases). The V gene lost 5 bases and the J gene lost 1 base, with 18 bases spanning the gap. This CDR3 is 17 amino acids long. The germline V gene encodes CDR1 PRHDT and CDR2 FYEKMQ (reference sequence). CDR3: CASSDPGSRGAKNIQYF. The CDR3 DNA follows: TGTGCCAGCAGCGACCCGGGGTCCCGTGGGGCCAAAAACATTCAGTACTTC.

CDR3 sequence: CASSLGGPAGELFF. CDR3 nucleotide sequence: TGTGCCAGCAGCTTAGGAGGTCCGGCCGGGGAGCTGTTTTTT. The chain uses TRBV11-3 and TRBJ2-2; D gene ambiguous. The V gene lost 1 base and the J gene lost 6 bases, with 9 bases spanning the gap. The germline gives CDR1 SGHNT, CDR2 YENEEA. The length of the CDR3 is 14 residues.

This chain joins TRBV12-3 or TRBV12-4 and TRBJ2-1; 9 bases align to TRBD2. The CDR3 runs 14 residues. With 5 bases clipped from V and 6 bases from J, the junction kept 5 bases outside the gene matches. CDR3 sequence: CASSIGTSLNEQFF. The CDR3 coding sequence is TGTGCCAGCAGTATCGGGACTAGCCTCAATGAGCAGTTCTTC.

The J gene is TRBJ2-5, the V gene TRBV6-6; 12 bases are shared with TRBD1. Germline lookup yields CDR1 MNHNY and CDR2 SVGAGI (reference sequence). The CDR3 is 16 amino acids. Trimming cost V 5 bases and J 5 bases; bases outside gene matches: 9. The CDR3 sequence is CASSQGQGAQWETQYF. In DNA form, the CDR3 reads TGTGCCAGCAGTCAGGGACAGGGGGCGCAATGGGAGACCCAGTACTTC.

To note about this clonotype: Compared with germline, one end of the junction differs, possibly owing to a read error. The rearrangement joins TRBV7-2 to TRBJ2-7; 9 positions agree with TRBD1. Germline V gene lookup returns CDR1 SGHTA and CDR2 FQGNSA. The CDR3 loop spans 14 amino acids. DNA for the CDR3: TGTGCCGGCAGCTTTAGAGGACAGGGGTTCGAGCAGTACTTC. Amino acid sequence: CAGSFRGQGFEQYF.

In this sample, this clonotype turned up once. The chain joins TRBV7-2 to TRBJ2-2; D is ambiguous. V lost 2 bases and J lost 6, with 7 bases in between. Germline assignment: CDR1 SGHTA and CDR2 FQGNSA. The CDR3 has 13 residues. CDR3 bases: TGTGCCAGCAGCTTAATTTGGTCCGGGGAGCTGTTTTTT. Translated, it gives CASSLIWSGELFF.

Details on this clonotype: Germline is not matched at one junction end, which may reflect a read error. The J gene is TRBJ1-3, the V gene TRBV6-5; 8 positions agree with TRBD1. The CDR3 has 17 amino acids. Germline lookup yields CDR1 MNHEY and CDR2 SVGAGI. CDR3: CACSFIYDRGNGNTIYF. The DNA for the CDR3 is TGTGCCTGCAGTTTCATATACGACAGGGGAAATGGAAACACCATATATTTT.

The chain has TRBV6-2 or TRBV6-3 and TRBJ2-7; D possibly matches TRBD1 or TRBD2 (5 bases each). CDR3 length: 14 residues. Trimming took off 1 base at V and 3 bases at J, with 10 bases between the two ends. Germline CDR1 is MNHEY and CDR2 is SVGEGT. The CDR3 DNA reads TGTGCCAGCAGTTACTATCGGGACGGCTACGAGCAGTACTTC. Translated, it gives CASSYYRDGYEQYF.

The chain's CDR3 is CSARSPRESFDEQFF. The CDR3 DNA is TGCAGTGCTCGCTCCCCACGTGAGTCCTTCGATGAGCAGTTCTTC. The chain recombines TRBV20-1 with TRBJ2-1; D unresolved. The length of the CDR3 is 15 residues. V lost 5 bases to trimming and J lost 8 bases, with 22 bases between them. Germline-derived CDR1 and CDR2 are DFQATT and SNEGSKA (reference sequence).

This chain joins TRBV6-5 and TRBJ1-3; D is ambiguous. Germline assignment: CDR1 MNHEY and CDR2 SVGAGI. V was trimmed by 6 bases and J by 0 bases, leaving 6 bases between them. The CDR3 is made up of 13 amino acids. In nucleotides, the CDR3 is TGTGCCAGCAGAGCGACCTCTGGAAACACCATATATTTT. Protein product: CASRATSGNTIYF.

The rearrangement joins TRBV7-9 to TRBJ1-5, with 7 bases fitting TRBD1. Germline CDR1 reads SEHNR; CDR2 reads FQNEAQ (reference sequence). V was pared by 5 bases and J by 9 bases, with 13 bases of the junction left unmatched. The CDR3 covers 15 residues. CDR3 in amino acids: CASSPGTAGGRPQHF. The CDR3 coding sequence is TGTGCCAGCAGCCCCGGGACAGCCGGGGGGAGGCCCCAGCATTTT.

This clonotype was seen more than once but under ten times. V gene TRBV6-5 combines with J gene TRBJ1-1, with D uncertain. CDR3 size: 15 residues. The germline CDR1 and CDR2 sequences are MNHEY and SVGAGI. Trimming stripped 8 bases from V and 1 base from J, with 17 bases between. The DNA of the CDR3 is TGTGCCAGCTTTGGGATAGGGTTAGCGAACACTGAAGCTTTCTTT. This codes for CASFGIGLANTEAFF.

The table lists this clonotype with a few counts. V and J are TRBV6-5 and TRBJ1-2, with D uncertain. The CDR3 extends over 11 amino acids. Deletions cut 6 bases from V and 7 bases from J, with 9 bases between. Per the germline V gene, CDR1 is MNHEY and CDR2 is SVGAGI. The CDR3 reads CASRTLGGYTF. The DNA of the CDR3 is TGTGCCAGCAGAACTCTAGGTGGCTACACCTTC.

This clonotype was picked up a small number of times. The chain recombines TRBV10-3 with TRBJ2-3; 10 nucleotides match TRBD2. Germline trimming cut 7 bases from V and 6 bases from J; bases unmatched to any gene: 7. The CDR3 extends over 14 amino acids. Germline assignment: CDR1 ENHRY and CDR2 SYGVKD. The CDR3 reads CAITQAGGLDTQYF. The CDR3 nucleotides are TGTGCCATCACCCAAGCGGGGGGGCTGGATACGCAGTATTTT.

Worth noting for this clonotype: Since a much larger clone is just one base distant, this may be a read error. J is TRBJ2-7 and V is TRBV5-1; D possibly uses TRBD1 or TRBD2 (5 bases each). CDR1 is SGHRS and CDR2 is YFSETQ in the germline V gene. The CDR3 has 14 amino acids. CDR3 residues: CASSSVKGSDERYF. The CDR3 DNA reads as TGCGCCAGCAGCTCAGTTAAGGGGAGCGACGAGCGGTACTTC.